This T cell receptor (beta chain) appears in the sequencing data of a study of shared clonotypes between healthy human individuals. Germline assignment: CDR1 KGHSH and CDR2 LQKENI. CDR3 size: 15 residues. With 6 bases clipped from V and 4 bases from J, the junction kept 11 bases outside the gene matches. Sequencing used immunoSEQ multiplex PCR; TCRdb keeps in-frame clones, though not all of them. The sample lists about 2.4 million clones; over 85% were seen once. The sequencing sample was made of naive CD4+ T cells from PBMCs. As to subset: CD45RA+ positively selected. The chain links TRBV18 to TRBJ2-7, with 8 bases fitting TRBD2. This TCR was sampled from a man aged 18 to 29 in good health. Some clones in this sample may be carry-over from other donors' samples. CDR3 coding DNA: TGTGCCAGCTCCCCCGGGGGGGCTGGGGCATACGAGCAGTACTTC. Translated, it gives CASSPGGAGAYEQYF.